One sample yielded the 9 T cell receptor beta chains listed below, sequenced in a study of beta chain features in type 1 diabetes. Notes on the study in general: All four CD4+ subsets from Type 1 diabetes patients carried moderately but significantly shorter TCRB CDR3s.

Their specific antigens are unknown. The authors reverse transcribed all of the isolated RNA, so sequencing captured expressed TCRB transcripts. Produced via immunoSEQ multiplex PCR; TCRdb's table is partial and in-frame only. The sample has 600,000 to 700,000 clones; over 10% are singletons. The sequencing input was naive CD4+ T cells from blood. These receptors originate from a man aged 25 to 45 with type 1 diabetes.

The sample holds a few counts of this clone. V and J are TRBV29-1 and TRBJ2-7, with a possible D match to TRBD2 (6 bases). V lost 4 bases, J lost 6 bases, and 10 bases lay in between. The length of the CDR3 is 11 residues. Germline CDR1 SQVTM, CDR2 ANQGSEA. The CDR3 sequence: CSVVREAEQYF. For the CDR3, the DNA is TGCAGCGTTGTTAGGGAGGCCGAGCAGTACTTC.

The genes are TRBV6-5 and TRBJ2-6; unclear D gene. The ends were cut back, 2 bases at V and 4 bases at J, with 12 bases in the middle. The length of the CDR3 is 16 residues. Germline loops: CDR1 MNHEY, CDR2 SVGAGI. The CDR3 loop reads CASSYPPKYGANVLTF. The CDR3 coding sequence is TGTGCCAGCAGTTACCCACCAAAATACGGGGCCAACGTCCTGACTTTC.

The chain recombines TRBV2 with TRBJ2-6, with D unresolved. Looked up from germline, CDR1 is SNHLY and CDR2 is FYNNEI. The V end lost 6 bases, the J end lost 1 base, and 4 bases lay between the germline ends. The CDR3 has 13 amino acids. The CDR3 region has the DNA TGTGCCAGCAGCGAGTCTGGGGCCAACGTCCTGACTTTC. Its protein product is CASSESGANVLTF.

The genes are TRBV27 and TRBJ2-1, with TRBD2 matching 12 bases. The CDR3 is 18 amino acids. CDR1 is MNHEY, CDR2 SMNVEV, per germline (reference sequence). After removal of 5 bases from V and 4 bases from J, the junction contained 12 bases not matched to a gene. CDR3 sequence: CASSPRRTSGVVYNEQFF. CDR3 in DNA: TGTGCCAGCAGTCCCCGGCGGACTAGCGGGGTTGTGTACAATGAGCAGTTCTTC.

Of note for this clone: Other nucleotide sequences in the sample specify the same CDR3. The J gene is TRBJ2-3, the V gene TRBV7-2, with 11 bases identical to TRBD2. CDR1 and CDR2 (germline): SGHTA, FQGNSA. The CDR3 runs to 15 residues. The trim removed 3 bases at V and 1 base at J, leaving 0 bases unmatched. CDR3 coding DNA: TGTGCCAGCAGCTTGGGACTAGCGGGCACAGATACGCAGTATTTT. Translation gives CASSLGLAGTDTQYF.

The sample holds a few counts of this clone. This chain uses TRBV2 with TRBJ1-4; the D gene is possibly TRBD1 (5 bases). The germline V and J ends were trimmed by 10 bases and 4 bases, with 13 bases remaining between them. The CDR3 has 13 amino acids. Germline V CDR1 and CDR2: SNHLY, FYNNEI. CDR3 sequence (DNA): TGTGCCACGGGGCGCCCCAGTAATGAAAAACTGTTTTTT. Translated: CATGRPSNEKLFF.

The chain is built from TRBV5-1 and TRBJ2-1; maybe TRBD2 (6 bases). This CDR3 region has 17 residues. V gave up 0 bases and J gave up 7 bases, with 20 bases separating them. Germline loops: CDR1 SGHRS, CDR2 YFSETQ. As DNA, the CDR3 is TGCGCCAGCAGCTTGGCCGGAGCGGGCCCCCTGGGGAATGAGCAGTTCTTC. Translation: CASSLAGAGPLGNEQFF.

This clone has only a few counts. This chain joins TRBV19 and TRBJ2-7, with a weak D call TRBD1 (5 bases). V lost 5 bases and J 2 bases, leaving 7 bases between the germline ends. The CDR3 is made up of 12 amino acids. Germline loops: CDR1 LNHDA, CDR2 SQIVND (reference sequence). CDR3 nucleotide sequence: TGTGCCAGTAGTGGGGCAGCCTACGAGCAGTACTTC. Encoded protein: CASSGAAYEQYF.

The table lists this clone with a few counts. The V call is TRBV7-2, the J call TRBJ1-4, with TRBD1 matching 8 bases. V was clipped by 1 base and J by 6 bases; unmatched bases: 10. The CDR3 has 17 residues. The germline gives CDR1 SGHTA, CDR2 FQGNSA. CDR3 nucleotide sequence: TGTGCCAGCAGCTTAGTCTGGACAGGGCGTCGTGATGAAAAACTGTTTTTT. Translated, it gives CASSLVWTGRRDEKLFF.